This entry lists 32 T cell receptor beta chains sequenced from one sample in a study of radiotherapy plus CTLA-4 blockade in lung cancer. Measured with immunoSEQ multiplex PCR; TCRdb has only the in-frame clones, and not every one. The profile shows 83,000 or so clones, around 83% of them singletons. The material was peripheral blood, obtained from a patient treated with radiotherapy plus ipilimumab. The receptors come from a human donor with non-small cell lung cancer who had stable disease on radiotherapy plus ipilimumab.

The rearrangement links TRBV1 to TRBJ2-1. TRBV1 constitutes a pseudogene. The CDR3 runs 12 residues. DNA of the CDR3: TGCACCAGCAGCCAAGGTTTCAATGAGCAGTTCTTC. It is translated as CTSSQGFNEQFF.

The sample holds a few counts of this clone. This chain joins TRBV5-1 and TRBJ1-2; 7 positions agree with TRBD1. V shed 7 bases, J shed 0 bases, and the junction held 15 bases outside the gene matches. The CDR3 is 17 residues long. Germline CDR1 and CDR2: SGHRS and YFSETQ. In nucleotides, the CDR3 is TGCGCCAGCCAACCGGGCCTGCCGGGACAGCCTAACTATGGCTACACCTTC. Translating gives CASQPGLPGQPNYGYTF.

The chain is built from TRBV19 and TRBJ1-5; no definite D call. CDR3 size: 14 residues. CDR1 and CDR2 from the germline V gene are LNHDA and SQIVND (reference sequence). V lost 1 base to trimming and J lost 4 bases, with 8 bases between them. The CDR3: CASSIGRENQPQHF. CDR3 coding DNA: TGTGCCAGTAGTATAGGTCGGGAGAATCAGCCCCAGCATTTT.

The chain employs TRBV5-5 and TRBJ2-5, with 11 bases lining up with TRBD2. The CDR3 is 18 amino acids. Germline CDR1 and CDR2: SGHKS and YYEKEE (reference sequence). The junction had 14 bases not matched to a gene; V was cut back by 3 bases and J by 4 bases. CDR3 sequence reads: CASSSRLAGSRRIETQYF. CDR3 coding DNA: TGTGCCAGCAGCTCTAGACTAGCGGGGAGCCGACGGATAGAGACCCAGTACTTC.

The chain uses TRBV10-1 and TRBJ2-3; unclear D gene. Germline CDR1 WNHNN, CDR2 SYGVQD (reference sequence). The CDR3 is 13 residues long. V lost 4 bases to trimming and J lost 6 bases, with 11 bases between them. The CDR3 protein is CASSAMRRDTQYF. Written as DNA, the CDR3 is TGCGCCAGCAGTGCGATGCGACGGGATACGCAGTATTTT.

This clone was seen a few times. This chain joins TRBV6-7 and TRBJ2-5, with D perhaps TRBD1 or TRBD2 (6 bases each). TRBV6-7 is an ORF, with its function uncertain. Trimming cost V 8 bases and J 5 bases, with 18 bases left between them. The CDR3 is 14 amino acids. The CDR3 reads CASLRGEDAETQYF. Written as DNA, the CDR3 is TGTGCCAGCTTAAGGGGGGAGGATGCGGAGACCCAGTACTTC.

CDR3 nucleotides: TGTGCCAGCCGCCCCCCAAGCTCCTACAATGAGCAGTTCTTC. This encodes CASRPPSSYNEQFF. This rearrangement joins TRBV27 to TRBJ2-1; D is ambiguous. From germline, CDR1 is MNHEY and CDR2 SMNVEV (reference sequence). The CDR3 is 14 amino acids. Trimming shortened V by 8 bases and J by 0 bases, and 11 bases separated the two germline ends.

The chain combines TRBV7-2 with TRBJ2-3; 11 positions match TRBD2. With 5 bases clipped from V and 1 base from J, the junction kept 5 bases outside the gene matches. Germline assignment: CDR1 SGHTA and CDR2 FQGNSA. This CDR3 has 16 amino acids. The CDR3 DNA sequence: TGTGCCAGCAGCCGTAGCGGGGGGGGCGGCACAGATACGCAGTATTTT. Residues: CASSRSGGGGTDTQYF.

CDR3: CAISERQGGDTDTQYF. CDR3 sequence (DNA): TGTGCCATCAGTGAGCGGCAGGGGGGGGACACAGATACGCAGTATTTT. The chain has TRBV10-3 and TRBJ2-3; D may correspond to TRBD1 or TRBD2 (7 bases each). The V end lost 2 bases, the J end lost 2 bases, and 14 bases lay between the germline ends. In germline, CDR1 is ENHRY, CDR2 SYGVKD. The CDR3 runs to 16 residues.

As to this clone: One end of the junction does not line up with germline, which may come from a read error. The sample carries other DNA sequences with the same CDR3. The chain has TRBV7-6 and TRBJ2-5; possible D gene TRBD2, 6 bases. The CDR3 has 14 amino acids. From germline, CDR1 is SGHVS and CDR2 FNYEAQ. In DNA, the CDR3 is TGTGCCAGCAGCTTGCAGGTTGGAGGGGAGACCCAATACTTC. Translation gives CASSLQVGGETQYF.

The V call is TRBV6-1, the J call TRBJ1-1; D is undetermined. The V gene's germline CDR1 is MNHNS and CDR2 SASEGT. V lost 2 bases and J lost 3, with 4 bases in between. The length of the CDR3 is 12 residues. The CDR3 here is CASSEQHTEAFF. The CDR3 coding sequence is TGTGCCAGCAGTGAACAGCACACTGAAGCTTTCTTT.

The chain combines TRBV29-1 with TRBJ1-2; 12 bases match TRBD1. The germline gives CDR1 SQVTM, CDR2 ANQGSEA. The CDR3 spans 16 residues. The V gene end was trimmed by 5 bases and the J gene end by 8 bases; junction bases not matched to a gene: 15. CDR3 nucleotides: TGCAGCGTTAGGTTTCGGCCGGGACAGGGGGCGCGAGGCTACACCTTC. Encoded protein: CSVRFRPGQGARGYTF.

J is TRBJ2-3 and V is TRBV2, with 9 bases lining up with TRBD1. The CDR3 sequence is 14 residues long. CDR1 and CDR2 (germline): SNHLY, FYNNEI. The V and J ends lost 9 bases and 2 bases, in that order; junction bases with no gene match: 6. The CDR3 nucleotides read TGTGCCAGGACCGGGACAGGGAACACAGATACGCAGTATTTT. Its protein is CARTGTGNTDTQYF.

The genes are TRBV7-2 and TRBJ2-6, with 7 bases fitting TRBD1. Germline loops: CDR1 SGHTA, CDR2 FQGNSA. The V and J ends lost 1 base and 0 bases, in that order; junction bases with no gene match: 6. The CDR3 has 18 residues. The CDR3: CASSLVGQRISGANVLTF. DNA of the CDR3: TGTGCCAGCAGCTTAGTGGGACAGAGGATCTCTGGGGCCAACGTCCTGACTTTC.

The chain has TRBV18 and TRBJ2-1; perhaps TRBD2 as D (6 bases). The CDR3 contains 16 residues. Per germline, CDR1 KGHSH and CDR2 LQKENI. Trimming pared 6 bases from V and 2 bases from J, leaving 17 bases between. CDR3 DNA: TGTGCCAGCTCCCTAGGGAGCGGGCAGACCTACAATGAGCAGTTCTTC. Translating gives CASSLGSGQTYNEQFF.

This clone showed up just a few times. The rearrangement links TRBV9 to TRBJ1-1, with D uncertain. The V gene lost 1 base and the J gene lost 3 bases, with 4 bases spanning the gap. In germline, CDR1 is SGDLS, CDR2 YYNGEE. This CDR3 has 12 amino acids. CDR3 sequence: CASSVIDTEAFF. CDR3 nucleotide sequence: TGTGCCAGCAGCGTAATTGACACTGAAGCTTTCTTT.

The chain combines TRBV30 with TRBJ2-2; D gene ambiguous. Germline V gene sequence: CDR1 GTSNPN, CDR2 SVGIG (reference sequence). The CDR3 is made up of 13 amino acids. V was pared by 0 bases and J by 3 bases, with 5 bases between. This chain's CDR3 is CAWSVRDTGELFF. The CDR3 DNA reads TGTGCCTGGAGTGTACGGGACACCGGGGAGCTGTTTTTT.

This chain uses TRBV11-3 with TRBJ2-2, with D perhaps TRBD1 (6 bases). Trimming removed 5 bases at V and 1 base at J, with 14 bases between. Germline V gene sequence: CDR1 SGHNT, CDR2 YENEEA. The CDR3 spans 16 residues. CDR3 region: CASSTRQGRNTGELFF. CDR3 in DNA: TGTGCCAGCAGCACCCGCCAGGGGAGGAACACCGGGGAGCTGTTTTTT. Combining the CDR3 with reference TRBV11-3 and TRBJ2-2 gives the whole variable domain EAGVVQSPRYKIIEKKQPVAFWCNPISGHNTLYWYLQNLGQGPELLIRYENEEAVDDSQLPKDRFSAERLKGVDSTLKIQPAELGDSAVYLCASSTRQGRNTGELFFGEGSRLTVL.

The V call is TRBV9, the J call TRBJ2-7; D possibly matches TRBD1 or TRBD2 (6 bases each). The germline V and J ends were trimmed by 0 bases and 6 bases, with 16 bases remaining between them. The length of the CDR3 is 15 residues. From germline, CDR1 is SGDLS and CDR2 YYNGEE. The CDR3 nucleotides read TGTGCCAGCAGCGTAGGGGGGGCCTTCTCAGGCGAGCAGTACTTC. Amino acid sequence: CASSVGGAFSGEQYF.

This chain joins TRBV6-1 and TRBJ1-2; TRBD1 matches at 7 bases. The V segment lost 0 bases and the J segment 7 bases; nucleotides outside the gene matches: 8. The CDR3 runs 15 residues. Germline V gene data show CDR1 as MNHNS and CDR2 as SASEGT. The CDR3 DNA sequence: TGTGCCAGCAGTGAAGCGCCGGAGGGGGCGGGTGGCTACACCTTC. Encoded protein: CASSEAPEGAGGYTF.

V gene TRBV25-1 combines with J gene TRBJ2-1; 9 bases are a match to TRBD2. This CDR3 spans 14 amino acids. Germline values: CDR1 MGHDK, CDR2 SYGVNS. The junction had 7 bases not matched to a gene; V was cut back by 6 bases and J by 7 bases. CDR3 residues: CASSDSGRANEQFF. For the CDR3, the DNA is TGTGCCAGCAGCGATAGCGGGAGAGCGAATGAGCAGTTCTTC.

This sequence joins TRBV9 and TRBJ2-3; unclear D gene. V was trimmed by 7 bases and J by 2 bases, leaving 14 bases between them. Per germline, CDR1 SGDLS and CDR2 YYNGEE. The CDR3 consists of 14 residues. Here the CDR3 DNA reads TGTGCCAGCCGCCGGACCTTCTTCACAGATACGCAGTATTTT. It yields the protein CASRRTFFTDTQYF.

This clone was counted only a few times. The chain carries TRBV11-1 and TRBJ2-7, with D perhaps matching TRBD1 (6 bases). The CDR3 length is 16 residues. The V end was cut by 1 base, the J end by 1 base, with 14 bases between. CDR1 SGHAT and CDR2 FQDESV come from the germline V gene (reference sequence). The CDR3 region has the DNA TGTGCCAGCAGCTTAGGGACCGGGACACCTTCCTACGAGCAGTACTTC. Amino acid sequence: CASSLGTGTPSYEQYF.

The rearrangement uses TRBV28 and TRBJ2-7; 7 positions match TRBD1. The trim removed 2 bases at V and 0 bases at J, leaving 1 base unmatched. Germline V lookup: CDR1 MDHEN, CDR2 SYDVKM. This CDR3 contains 14 residues. The CDR3 spells CASSLNRGSYEQYF. The CDR3 nucleotides read TGTGCCAGCAGTTTAAACAGGGGCTCCTACGAGCAGTACTTC.

The sample holds a few counts of this clone. The rearrangement links TRBV6-1 to TRBJ2-1; D possibly matches TRBD1 or TRBD2 (6 bases each). The length of the CDR3 is 13 residues. V lost 6 bases to trimming and J lost 7 bases, with 13 bases between them. The V gene's germline CDR1 is MNHNS and CDR2 SASEGT. CDR3 region: CASSARGGNEQFF. The CDR3 region has the DNA TGTGCCAGCAGCGCCAGGGGAGGAAATGAGCAGTTCTTC.

The chain employs TRBV30 and TRBJ2-3; 7 bases line up with TRBD2. Per the germline V gene, CDR1 is GTSNPN and CDR2 is SVGIG (reference sequence). CDR3 length: 14 residues. V lost 0 bases, J lost 3 bases, and 3 bases stayed unmatched. The CDR3 loop reads CAWSVGAGTDTQYF. CDR3 coding DNA: TGTGCCTGGAGTGTAGGAGCGGGAACAGATACGCAGTATTTT.

The J gene is TRBJ1-4, the V gene TRBV19; TRBD1 matches 9 bases. Trimming cost V 7 bases and J 6 bases; bases outside gene matches: 6. CDR1 is LNHDA, CDR2 SQIVND, per germline (reference sequence). CDR3 size: 14 residues. For the CDR3, the DNA is TGTGCCAGTAAGGACAGGGGAGTCGATGAAAAACTGTTTTTT. This gives the protein CASKDRGVDEKLFF.

This chain uses TRBV5-3 with TRBJ2-5; D call uncertain. TRBV5-3 is reported as an ORF; its role is uncertain. The CDR3 totals 16 residues. Deletions cut 4 bases from V and 4 bases from J, with 20 bases between. The CDR3 sequence is CARSEPEAPAGETQYF. The CDR3 nucleotides are TGTGCCAGAAGCGAGCCCGAGGCCCCGGCCGGAGAGACCCAGTACTTC.

The V call is TRBV7-9, the J call TRBJ1-1, with 7 bases that match TRBD1. The V gene's germline CDR1 is SEHNR and CDR2 FQNEAQ (reference sequence). This CDR3 region has 15 residues. V lost 4 bases, J lost 3 bases, and 8 bases stayed unmatched. CDR3 in DNA: TGTGCCAGCAGCTCCGGAGGGGGCAAGGACACTGAAGCTTTCTTT. This sequence encodes CASSSGGGKDTEAFF.

The chain carries TRBV30 and TRBJ1-2; 8 bases map to TRBD1. The CDR3 is 15 residues long. Germline V gene data show CDR1 as GTSNPN and CDR2 as SVGIG (reference sequence). Trimming at V came to 1 base and at J to 5 bases, leaving 9 bases not matched to a gene. CDR3 region: CAWSATGQGIYGYTF. The DNA for the CDR3 is TGTGCCTGGAGTGCTACCGGACAGGGTATATATGGCTACACCTTC.

The chain has TRBV6-1 and TRBJ2-7; TRBD2 is a possible D gene (5 bases). This CDR3 spans 11 amino acids. CDR1 and CDR2 from the germline V gene are MNHNS and SASEGT. Deletions cut 8 bases from V and 5 bases from J, with 10 bases between. The CDR3 bases are TGTGCCAGCCAAGGGCGGGACGAGCAGTACTTC. The encoded protein is CASQGRDEQYF.

This chain joins TRBV7-8 and TRBJ1-6; 7 nucleotides line up with TRBD1. Germline CDR1 reads SGHVS; CDR2 reads FQNEAQ. Trimming took 5 bases from V and 10 from J; bases not matched to a gene: 8. CDR3 length equals 14 residues. The CDR3 DNA reads as TGTGCCAGCAGCCTTGGACAGGCGCGGTCACCCCTCCACTTT. It translates to CASSLGQARSPLHF.